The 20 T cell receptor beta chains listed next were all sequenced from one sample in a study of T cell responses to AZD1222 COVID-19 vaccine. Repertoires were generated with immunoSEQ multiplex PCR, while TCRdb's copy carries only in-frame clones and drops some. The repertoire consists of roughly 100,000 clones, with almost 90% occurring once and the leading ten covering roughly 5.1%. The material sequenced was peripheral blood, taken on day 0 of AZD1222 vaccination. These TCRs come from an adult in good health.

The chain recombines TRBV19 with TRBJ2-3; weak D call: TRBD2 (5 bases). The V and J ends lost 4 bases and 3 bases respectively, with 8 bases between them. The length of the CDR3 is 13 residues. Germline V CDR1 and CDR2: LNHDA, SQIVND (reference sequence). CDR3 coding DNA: TGTGCCAGTAGTAGCGGAGGTACAGATACGCAGTATTTT. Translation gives CASSSGGTDTQYF.

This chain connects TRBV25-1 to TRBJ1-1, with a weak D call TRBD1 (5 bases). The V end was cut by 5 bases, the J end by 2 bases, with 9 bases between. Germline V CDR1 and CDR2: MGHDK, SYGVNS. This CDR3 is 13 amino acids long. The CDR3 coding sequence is TGTGCCAGCAGTACCACAGGTAACACTGAAGCTTTCTTT. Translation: CASSTTGNTEAFF. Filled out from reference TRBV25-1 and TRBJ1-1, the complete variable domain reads EADIYQTPRYLVIGTGKKITLECSQTMGHDKMYWYQQDPGMELHLIHYSYGVNSTEKGDLSSESTVSRIRTEHFPLTLESARPSHTSQYLCASSTTGNTEAFFGQGTRLTVV.

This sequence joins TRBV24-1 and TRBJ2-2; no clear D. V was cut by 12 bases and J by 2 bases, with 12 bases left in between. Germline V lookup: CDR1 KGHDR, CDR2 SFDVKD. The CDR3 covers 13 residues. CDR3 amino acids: CAAERSNTGELFF. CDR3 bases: TGTGCCGCGGAAAGATCAAACACCGGGGAGCTGTTTTTT.

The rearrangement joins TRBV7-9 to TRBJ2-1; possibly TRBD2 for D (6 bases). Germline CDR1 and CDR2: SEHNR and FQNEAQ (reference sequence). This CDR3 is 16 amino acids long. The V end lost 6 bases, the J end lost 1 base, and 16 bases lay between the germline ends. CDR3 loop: CASRGEETGSYNEQFF. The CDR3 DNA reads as TGTGCCAGCAGGGGGGAGGAGACGGGATCCTACAATGAGCAGTTCTTC.

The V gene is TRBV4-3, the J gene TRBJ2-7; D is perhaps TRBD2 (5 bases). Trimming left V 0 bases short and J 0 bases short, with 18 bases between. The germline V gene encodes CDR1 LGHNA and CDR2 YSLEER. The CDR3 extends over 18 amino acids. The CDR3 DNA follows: TGCGCCAGCAGCCAAGAGCTAGGGAGCGGAGTGAGCTCCTACGAGCAGTACTTC. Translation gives CASSQELGSGVSSYEQYF.

CDR3 sequence: CASSYVEGTAGRWGGEQYF. In nucleotides, the CDR3 is TGTGCCAGCAGTTATGTTGAGGGTACAGCGGGACGATGGGGAGGCGAGCAGTACTTC. This rearrangement joins TRBV6-2 or TRBV6-3 to TRBJ2-7; TRBD2 matches at 7 bases. The CDR3 sequence is 19 residues long. V shed 3 bases and J 6 bases; nucleotides not matched to a gene: 23. Germline CDR1 reads MNHEY; CDR2 reads SVGEGT.

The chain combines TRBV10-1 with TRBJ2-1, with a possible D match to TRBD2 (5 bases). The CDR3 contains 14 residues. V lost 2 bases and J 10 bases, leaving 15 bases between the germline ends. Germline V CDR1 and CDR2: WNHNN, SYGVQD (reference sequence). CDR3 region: CASSEVWAGNEQFF. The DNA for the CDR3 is TGCGCCAGCAGTGAGGTCTGGGCGGGCAACGAGCAGTTCTTC.

CDR3 protein: CASSVGVPGIAGGYTF. Written as DNA, the CDR3 is TGTGCCAGCAGCGTAGGAGTCCCAGGGATAGCGGGGGGCTACACCTTC. The genes are TRBV9 and TRBJ1-2, with D tentatively TRBD1 (5 bases). The germline V gene has CDR1 SGDLS and CDR2 YYNGEE. The CDR3 length is 16 residues. V dropped 0 bases and J dropped 8 bases, with 20 bases sitting between them.

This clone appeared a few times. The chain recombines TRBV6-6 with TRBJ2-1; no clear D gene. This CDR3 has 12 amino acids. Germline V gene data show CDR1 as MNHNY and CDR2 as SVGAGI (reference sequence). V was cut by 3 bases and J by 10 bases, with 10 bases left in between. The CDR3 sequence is CASSYSIGEQFF. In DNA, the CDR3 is TGTGCCAGCAGTTATTCGATCGGCGAGCAGTTCTTC.

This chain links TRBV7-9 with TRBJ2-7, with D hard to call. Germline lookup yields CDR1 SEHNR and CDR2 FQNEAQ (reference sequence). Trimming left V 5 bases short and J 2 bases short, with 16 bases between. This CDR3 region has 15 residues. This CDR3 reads CASSPQGGITYEQYF. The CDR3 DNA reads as TGTGCCAGCAGCCCCCAAGGTGGCATAACCTACGAGCAGTACTTC. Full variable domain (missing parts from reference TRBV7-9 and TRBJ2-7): DTGVSQNPRHKITKRGQNVTFRCDPISEHNRLYWYRQTLGQGPEFLTYFQNEAQLEKSRLLSDRFSAERPKGSFSTLEIQRTEQGDSAMYLCASSPQGGITYEQYFGPGTRLTVT.

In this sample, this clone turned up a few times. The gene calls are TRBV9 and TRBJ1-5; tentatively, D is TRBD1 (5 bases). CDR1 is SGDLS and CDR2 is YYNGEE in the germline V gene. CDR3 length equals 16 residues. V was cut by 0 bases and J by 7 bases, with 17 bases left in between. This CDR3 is CASSVGDSGGKQPQHF. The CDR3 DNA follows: TGTGCCAGCAGCGTAGGAGACAGTGGGGGAAAACAGCCCCAGCATTTT.

This CDR3 reads CASSVELAGGPETQYF. The CDR3 nucleotides are TGTGCCAGCAGCGTAGAACTAGCGGGAGGGCCGGAGACCCAGTACTTC. The chain couples TRBV9 to TRBJ2-5; 13 bases align to TRBD2. Germline CDR1 and CDR2: SGDLS and YYNGEE. The CDR3 runs 16 residues. Germline trimming cut 0 bases from V and 5 bases from J; bases unmatched to any gene: 4.

The CDR3 DNA sequence: TGTGCCAGCAGCTTAAACAATGATAACTATGGCTACACCTTC. It yields the protein CASSLNNDNYGYTF. The V and J genes are TRBV7-2 and TRBJ1-2; D is undetermined. This CDR3 comprises 14 residues. Trimming removed 2 bases at V and 1 base at J, with 8 bases between. CDR1 and CDR2 (germline): SGHTA, FQGNSA.

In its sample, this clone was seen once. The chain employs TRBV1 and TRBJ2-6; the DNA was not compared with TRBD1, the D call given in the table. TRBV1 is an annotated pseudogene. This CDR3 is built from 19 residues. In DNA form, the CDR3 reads TGCACCAGCAGCCCGGGTAGGCACAGGGAACACTCTGGGGCCAACGTCCTGACTTTC. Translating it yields CTSSPGRHREHSGANVLTF.

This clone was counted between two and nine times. The CDR3 nucleotides read TGTGCCAGCACCCAGGAATTCGGATCTGAAGCTTTCTTT. This translates into CASTQEFGSEAFF. V and J are TRBV27 and TRBJ1-1; no clear D gene. V was cut by 7 bases and J by 6 bases, with 15 bases left in between. The CDR3 extends over 13 amino acids. Germline V CDR1 and CDR2: MNHEY, SMNVEV (reference sequence).

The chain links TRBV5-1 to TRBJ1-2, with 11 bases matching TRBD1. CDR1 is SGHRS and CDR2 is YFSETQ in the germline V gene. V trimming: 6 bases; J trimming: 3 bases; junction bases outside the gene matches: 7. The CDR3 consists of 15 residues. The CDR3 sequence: CASTPGTGGDYGYTF. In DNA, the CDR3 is TGCGCCAGCACCCCCGGGACAGGGGGTGACTATGGCTACACCTTC.

Here the CDR3 DNA reads TGTGCCAGCAGCGTAGAACAGGGGTACACTGAAGCTTTCTTT. Amino acid sequence: CASSVEQGYTEAFF. This chain uses TRBV9 with TRBJ1-1, with TRBD1 matching over 7 bases. The CDR3 is 14 amino acids. The trim removed 0 bases at V and 3 bases at J, leaving 2 bases unmatched. Germline CDR1 SGDLS, CDR2 YYNGEE. The entire variable domain, with the rest obtained from reference TRBV9 and TRBJ1-1, is as follows: DSGVTQTPKHLITATGQRVTLRCSPRSGDLSVYWYQQSLDQGLQFLIQYYNGEERAKGNILERFSAQQFPDLHSELNLSSLELGDSALYFCASSVEQGYTEAFFGQGTRLTVV.

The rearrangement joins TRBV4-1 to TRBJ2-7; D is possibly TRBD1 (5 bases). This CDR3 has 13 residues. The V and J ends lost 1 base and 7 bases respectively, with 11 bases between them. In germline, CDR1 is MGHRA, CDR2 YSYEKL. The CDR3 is CASSQGMPGEQYF. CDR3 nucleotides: TGCGCCAGCAGCCAAGGGATGCCAGGGGAGCAGTACTTC.

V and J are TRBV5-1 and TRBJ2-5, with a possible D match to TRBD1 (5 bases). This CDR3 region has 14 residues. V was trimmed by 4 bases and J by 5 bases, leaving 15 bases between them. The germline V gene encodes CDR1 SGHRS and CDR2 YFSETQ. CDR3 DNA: TGCGCCAGCAGCACCCCAGGGATTGGGGAGACCCAGTACTTC. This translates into CASSTPGIGETQYF.

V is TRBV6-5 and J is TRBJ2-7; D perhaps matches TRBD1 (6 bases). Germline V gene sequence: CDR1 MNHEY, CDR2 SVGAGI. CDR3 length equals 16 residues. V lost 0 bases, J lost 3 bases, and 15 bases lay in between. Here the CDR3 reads CASSYSGARLLYEQYF. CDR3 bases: TGTGCCAGCAGTTACTCGGGGGCAAGGCTACTCTACGAGCAGTACTTC.